This T cell receptor (beta chain) was captured by sequencing in a study of OX40 agonist ivuxolimab in advanced cancers. Method: immunoSEQ multiplex PCR; TCRdb's copy keeps in-frame clones and lacks some. The data show about 73,000 clones, about 87% seen once. V was shortened by 0 bases and J by 5 bases, with 14 bases between the two germline ends. The CDR3 runs to 15 residues. CDR1 and CDR2 from the germline V gene are MGHRA and YSYEKL. Sample: CD4+ or CD8+ T cells sorted from blood, taken in a trial of the OX40 agonist ivuxolimab. This clonotype was obtained from an adult with an advanced solid tumor such as melanoma, head and neck, liver or kidney cancer. J is TRBJ2-7 and V is TRBV4-1; TRBD2 might be the D (6 bases). The CDR3 DNA sequence: TGCGCCAGCAGCCAAGAGGTAGCGGTCTTGAACGAGCAGTACTTC. It is translated as CASSQEVAVLNEQYF.